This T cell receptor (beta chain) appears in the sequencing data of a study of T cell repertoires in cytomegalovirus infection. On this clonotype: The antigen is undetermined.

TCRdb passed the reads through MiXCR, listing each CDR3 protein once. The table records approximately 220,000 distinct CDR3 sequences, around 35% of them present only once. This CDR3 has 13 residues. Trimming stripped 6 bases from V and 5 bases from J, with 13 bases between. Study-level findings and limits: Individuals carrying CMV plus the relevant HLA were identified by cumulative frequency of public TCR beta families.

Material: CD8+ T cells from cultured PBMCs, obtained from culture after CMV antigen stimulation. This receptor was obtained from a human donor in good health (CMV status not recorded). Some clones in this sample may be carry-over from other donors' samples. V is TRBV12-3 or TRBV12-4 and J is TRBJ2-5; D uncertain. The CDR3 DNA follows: TGTGCCAGCAGCACCAGTAGAACGGAGACCCAGTACTTC. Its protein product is CASSTSRTETQYF.